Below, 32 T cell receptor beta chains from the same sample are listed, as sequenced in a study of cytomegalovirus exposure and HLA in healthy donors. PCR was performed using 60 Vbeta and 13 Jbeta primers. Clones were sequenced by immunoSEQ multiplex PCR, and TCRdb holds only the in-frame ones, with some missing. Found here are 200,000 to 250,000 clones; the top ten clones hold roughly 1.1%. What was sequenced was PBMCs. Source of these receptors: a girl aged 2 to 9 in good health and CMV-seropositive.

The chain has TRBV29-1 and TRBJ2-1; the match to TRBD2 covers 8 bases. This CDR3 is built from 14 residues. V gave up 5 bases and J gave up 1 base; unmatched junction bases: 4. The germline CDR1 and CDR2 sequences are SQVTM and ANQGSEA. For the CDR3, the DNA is TGCAGCGTTCCTAGCGGGCCTTCCTACAATGAGCAGTTCTTC. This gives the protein CSVPSGPSYNEQFF.

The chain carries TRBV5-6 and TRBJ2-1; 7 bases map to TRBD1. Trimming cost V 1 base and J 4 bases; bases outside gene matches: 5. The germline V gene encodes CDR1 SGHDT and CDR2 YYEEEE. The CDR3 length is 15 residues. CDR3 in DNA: TGTGCCAGCAGCTTGACTGGACAGGCGTACAATGAGCAGTTCTTC. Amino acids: CASSLTGQAYNEQFF.

CDR3 amino acids: CASSPRILATIYF. The DNA for the CDR3 is TGTGCCAGCAGTCCCCGCATTCTGGCCACCATATATTTT. The chain uses TRBV6-6 and TRBJ1-3; D not resolved. The CDR3 covers 13 residues. V shed 5 bases and J shed 9 bases, with 14 bases lying between them. Germline V gene lookup returns CDR1 MNHNY and CDR2 SVGAGI (reference sequence).

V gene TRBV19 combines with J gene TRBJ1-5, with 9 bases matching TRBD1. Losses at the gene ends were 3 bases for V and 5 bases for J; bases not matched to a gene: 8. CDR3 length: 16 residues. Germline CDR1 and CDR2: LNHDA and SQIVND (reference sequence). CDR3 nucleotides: TGTGCCAGTAGTATTTACCCCGACAGGGGGGATCAGCCCCAGCATTTT. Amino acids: CASSIYPDRGDQPQHF.

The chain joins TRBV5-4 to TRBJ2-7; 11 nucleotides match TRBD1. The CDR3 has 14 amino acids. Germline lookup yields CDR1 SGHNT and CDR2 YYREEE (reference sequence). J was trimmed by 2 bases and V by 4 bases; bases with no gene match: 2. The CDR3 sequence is CASSKGQGAYEQYF. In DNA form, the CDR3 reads TGTGCCAGCAGCAAGGGACAGGGGGCCTACGAGCAGTACTTC.

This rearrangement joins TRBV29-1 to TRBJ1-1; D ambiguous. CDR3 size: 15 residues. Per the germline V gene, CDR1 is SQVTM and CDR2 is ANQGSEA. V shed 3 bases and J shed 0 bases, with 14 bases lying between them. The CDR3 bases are TGCAGCGTTGAGTACACGGAGACCATGAACACTGAAGCTTTCTTT. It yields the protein CSVEYTETMNTEAFF.

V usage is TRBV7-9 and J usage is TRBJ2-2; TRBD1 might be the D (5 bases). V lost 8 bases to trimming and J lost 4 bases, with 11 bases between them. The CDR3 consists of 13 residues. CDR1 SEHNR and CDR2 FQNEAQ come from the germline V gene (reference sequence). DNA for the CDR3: TGTGCCAGCGCTCCTAGGGGCACCGGGGAGCTGTTTTTT. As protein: CASAPRGTGELFF.

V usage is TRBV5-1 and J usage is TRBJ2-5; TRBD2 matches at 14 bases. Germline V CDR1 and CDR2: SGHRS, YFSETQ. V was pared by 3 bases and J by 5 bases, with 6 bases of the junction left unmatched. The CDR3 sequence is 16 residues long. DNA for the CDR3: TGCGCCAGCAGCTGGGGACTAGCGGGAGAGGTGGAGACCCAGTACTTC. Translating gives CASSWGLAGEVETQYF.

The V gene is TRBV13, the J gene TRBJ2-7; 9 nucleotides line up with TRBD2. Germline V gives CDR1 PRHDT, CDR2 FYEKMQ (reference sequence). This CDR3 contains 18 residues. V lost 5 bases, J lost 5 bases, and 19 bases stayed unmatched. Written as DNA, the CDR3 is TGTGCCAGCAGCCTCGGTCGCGCCCTTAAGCGGGAGGCCCACGAGCAGTACTTC. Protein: CASSLGRALKREAHEQYF.

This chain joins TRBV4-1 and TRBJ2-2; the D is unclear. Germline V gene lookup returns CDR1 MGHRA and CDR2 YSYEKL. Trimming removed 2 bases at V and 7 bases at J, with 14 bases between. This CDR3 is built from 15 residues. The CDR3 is CASSQPSRLYGELFF. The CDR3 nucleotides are TGCGCCAGCAGCCAACCCTCCCGGTTGTACGGGGAGCTGTTTTTT.

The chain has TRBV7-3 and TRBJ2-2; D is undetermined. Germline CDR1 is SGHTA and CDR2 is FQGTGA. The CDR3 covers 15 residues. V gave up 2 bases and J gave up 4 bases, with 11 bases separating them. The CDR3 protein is CASSLSRIGTGELFF. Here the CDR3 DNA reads TGTGCCAGCAGCTTATCCCGCATCGGCACCGGGGAGCTGTTTTTT. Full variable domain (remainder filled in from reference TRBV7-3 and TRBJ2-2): GAGVSQTPSNKVTEKGKYVELRCDPISGHTALYWYRQSLGQGPEFLIYFQGTGAADDSGLPNDRFFAVRPEGSVSTLKIQRTERGDSAVYLCASSLSRIGTGELFFGEGSRLTVL.

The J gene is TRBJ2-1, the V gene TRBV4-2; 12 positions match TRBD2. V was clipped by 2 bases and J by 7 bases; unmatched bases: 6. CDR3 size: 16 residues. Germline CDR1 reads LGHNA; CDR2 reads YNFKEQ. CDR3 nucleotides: TGTGCCAGCAGCCAACTAGCGGGAGGGCGGGAAAATGAGCAGTTCTTC. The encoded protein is CASSQLAGGRENEQFF.

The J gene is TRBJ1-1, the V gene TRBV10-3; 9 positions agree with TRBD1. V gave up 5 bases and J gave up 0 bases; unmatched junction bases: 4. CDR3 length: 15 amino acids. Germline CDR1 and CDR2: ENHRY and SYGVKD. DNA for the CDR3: TGTGCCATCAGTACCACAGGGGGCCTGAACACTGAAGCTTTCTTT. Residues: CAISTTGGLNTEAFF.

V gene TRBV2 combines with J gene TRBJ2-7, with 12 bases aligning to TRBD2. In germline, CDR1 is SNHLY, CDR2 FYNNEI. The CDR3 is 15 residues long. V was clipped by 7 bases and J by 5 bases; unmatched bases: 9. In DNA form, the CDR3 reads TGTGCCAGCACCGTACCTAGCGGGAGGGCCCACGAGCAGTACTTC. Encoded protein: CASTVPSGRAHEQYF. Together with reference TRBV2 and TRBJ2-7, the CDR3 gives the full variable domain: EPEVTQTPSHQVTQMGQEVILRCVPISNHLYFYWYRQILGQKVEFLVSFYNNEISEKSEIFDDQFSVERPDGSNFTLKIRSTKLEDSAMYFCASTVPSGRAHEQYFGPGTRLTVT.

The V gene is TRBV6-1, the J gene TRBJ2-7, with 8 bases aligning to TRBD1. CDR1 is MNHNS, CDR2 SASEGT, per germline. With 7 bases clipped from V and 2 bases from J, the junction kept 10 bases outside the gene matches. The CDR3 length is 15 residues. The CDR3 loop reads CASTSLGQVTYEQYF. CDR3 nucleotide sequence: TGTGCCAGCACCAGTCTGGGACAGGTAACCTACGAGCAGTACTTC.

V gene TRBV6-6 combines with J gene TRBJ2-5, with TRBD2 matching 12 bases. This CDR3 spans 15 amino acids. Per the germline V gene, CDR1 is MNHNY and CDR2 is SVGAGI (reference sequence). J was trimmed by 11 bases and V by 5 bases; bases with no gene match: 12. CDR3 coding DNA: TGTGCCAGCAGTGCGGACCGACTAGCGGGAGCGGAGCAGTACTTC. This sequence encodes CASSADRLAGAEQYF.

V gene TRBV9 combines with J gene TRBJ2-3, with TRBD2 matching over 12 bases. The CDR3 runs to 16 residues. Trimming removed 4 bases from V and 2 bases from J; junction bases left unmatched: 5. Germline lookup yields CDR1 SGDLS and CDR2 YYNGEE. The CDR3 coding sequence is TGTGCCAGCAGCTCTAGCGGGAGGGCCTACACAGATACGCAGTATTTT. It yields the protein CASSSSGRAYTDTQYF.

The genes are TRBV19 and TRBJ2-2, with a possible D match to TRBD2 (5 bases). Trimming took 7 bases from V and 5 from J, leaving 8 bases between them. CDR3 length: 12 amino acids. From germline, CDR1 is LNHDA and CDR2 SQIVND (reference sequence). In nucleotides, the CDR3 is TGTGCCAGTAAAGCGGTGACCGGGGAGCTGTTTTTT. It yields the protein CASKAVTGELFF.

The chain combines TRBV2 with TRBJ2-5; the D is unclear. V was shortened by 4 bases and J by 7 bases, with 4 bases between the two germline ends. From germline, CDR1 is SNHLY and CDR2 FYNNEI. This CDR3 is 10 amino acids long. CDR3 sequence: CASSVVTQYF. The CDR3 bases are TGTGCCAGCAGTGTAGTGACCCAGTACTTC.

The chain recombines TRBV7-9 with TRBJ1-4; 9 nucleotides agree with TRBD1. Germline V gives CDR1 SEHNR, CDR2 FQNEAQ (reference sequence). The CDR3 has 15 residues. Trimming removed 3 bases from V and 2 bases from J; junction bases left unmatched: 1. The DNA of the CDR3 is TGTGCCAGCAGCTTGGACAGGGGCACTAATGAAAAACTGTTTTTT. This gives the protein CASSLDRGTNEKLFF.

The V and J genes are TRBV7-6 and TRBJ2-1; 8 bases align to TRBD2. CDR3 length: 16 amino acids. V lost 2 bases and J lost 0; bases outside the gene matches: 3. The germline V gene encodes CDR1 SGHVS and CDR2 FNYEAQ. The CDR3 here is CASSLIAGGSYNEQFF. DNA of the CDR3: TGTGCCAGCAGCTTAATTGCGGGAGGCTCCTACAATGAGCAGTTCTTC.

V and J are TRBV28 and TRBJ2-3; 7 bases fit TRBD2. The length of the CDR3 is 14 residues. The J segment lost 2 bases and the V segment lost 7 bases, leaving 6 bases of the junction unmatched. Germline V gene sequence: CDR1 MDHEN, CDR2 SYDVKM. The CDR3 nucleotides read TGTGCCAGCACGGCTAGCGGACTCACAGATACGCAGTATTTT. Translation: CASTASGLTDTQYF.

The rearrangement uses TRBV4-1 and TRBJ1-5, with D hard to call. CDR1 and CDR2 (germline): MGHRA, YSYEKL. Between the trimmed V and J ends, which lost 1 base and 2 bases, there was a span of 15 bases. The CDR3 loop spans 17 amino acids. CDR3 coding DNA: TGCGCCAGCAGCCAAGGTTTAGGGAGAACGGGCAATCAGCCCCAGCATTTT. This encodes CASSQGLGRTGNQPQHF.

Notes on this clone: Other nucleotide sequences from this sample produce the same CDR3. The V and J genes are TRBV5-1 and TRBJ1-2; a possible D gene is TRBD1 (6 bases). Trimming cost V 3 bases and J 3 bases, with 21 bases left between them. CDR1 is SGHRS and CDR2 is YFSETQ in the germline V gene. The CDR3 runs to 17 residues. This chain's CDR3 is CASSSLRTGQNHYGYTF. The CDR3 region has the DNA TGCGCCAGCAGCTCACTGAGAACAGGGCAGAATCACTATGGCTACACCTTC.

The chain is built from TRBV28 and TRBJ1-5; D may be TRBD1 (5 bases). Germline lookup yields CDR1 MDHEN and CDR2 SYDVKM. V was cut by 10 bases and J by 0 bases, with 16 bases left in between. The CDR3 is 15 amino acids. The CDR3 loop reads CATKVQGPSNQPQHF. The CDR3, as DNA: TGTGCCACCAAGGTGCAGGGCCCTAGCAATCAGCCCCAGCATTTT.

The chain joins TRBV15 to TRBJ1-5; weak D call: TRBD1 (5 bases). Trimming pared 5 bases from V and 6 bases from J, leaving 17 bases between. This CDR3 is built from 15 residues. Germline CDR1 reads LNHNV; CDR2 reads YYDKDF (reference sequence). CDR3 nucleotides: TGTGCCACCAGCTCGGCAGGGTCGGCGGTTCAGCCCCAGCATTTT. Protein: CATSSAGSAVQPQHF. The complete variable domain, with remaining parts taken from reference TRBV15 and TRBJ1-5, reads DAMVIQNPRYQVTQFGKPVTLSCSQTLNHNVMYWYQQKSSQAPKLLFHYYDKDFNNEADTPDNFQSRRPNTSFCFLDIRSPGLGDTAMYLCATSSAGSAVQPQHFGDGTRLSIL.

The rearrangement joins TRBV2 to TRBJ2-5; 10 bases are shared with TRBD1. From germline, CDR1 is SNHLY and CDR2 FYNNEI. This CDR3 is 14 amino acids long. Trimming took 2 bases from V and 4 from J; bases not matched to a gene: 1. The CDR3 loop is CASSERTGGETQYF. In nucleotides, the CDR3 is TGTGCCAGCAGTGAAAGGACAGGGGGAGAGACCCAGTACTTC. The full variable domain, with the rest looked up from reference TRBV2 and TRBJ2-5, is EPEVTQTPSHQVTQMGQEVILRCVPISNHLYFYWYRQILGQKVEFLVSFYNNEISEKSEIFDDQFSVERPDGSNFTLKIRSTKLEDSAMYFCASSERTGGETQYFGPGTRLLVL.

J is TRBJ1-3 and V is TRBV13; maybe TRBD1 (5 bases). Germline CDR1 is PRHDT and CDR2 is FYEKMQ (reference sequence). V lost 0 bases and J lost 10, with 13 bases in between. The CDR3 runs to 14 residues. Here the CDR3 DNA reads TGTGCCAGCAGCTTAGGGACGGTCGGGGGTACCATATATTTT. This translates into CASSLGTVGGTIYF. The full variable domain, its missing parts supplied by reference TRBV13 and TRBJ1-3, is AAGVIQSPRHLIKEKRETATLKCYPIPRHDTVYWYQQGPGQDPQFLISFYEKMQSDKGSIPDRFSAQQFSDYHSELNMSSLELGDSALYFCASSLGTVGGTIYFGEGSWLTVV.

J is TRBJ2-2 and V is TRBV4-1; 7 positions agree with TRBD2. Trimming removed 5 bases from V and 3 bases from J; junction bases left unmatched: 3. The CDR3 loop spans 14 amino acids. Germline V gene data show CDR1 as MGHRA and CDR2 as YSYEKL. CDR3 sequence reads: CASSWGGDTGELFF. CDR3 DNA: TGCGCCAGCAGCTGGGGGGGGGACACCGGGGAGCTGTTTTTT.

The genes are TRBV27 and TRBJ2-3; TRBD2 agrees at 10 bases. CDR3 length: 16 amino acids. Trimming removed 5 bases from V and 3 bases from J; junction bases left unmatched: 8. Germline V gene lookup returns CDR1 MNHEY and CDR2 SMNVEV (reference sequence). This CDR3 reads CASSSPSGRETDTQYF. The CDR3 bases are TGTGCCAGCAGTAGCCCCAGCGGGAGGGAGACAGATACGCAGTATTTT.

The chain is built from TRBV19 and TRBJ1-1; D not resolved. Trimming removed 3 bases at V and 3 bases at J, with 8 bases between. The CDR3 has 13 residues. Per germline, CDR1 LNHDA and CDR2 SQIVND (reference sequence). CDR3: CASSMPDYTEAFF. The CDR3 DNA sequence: TGTGCCAGTAGTATGCCCGACTACACTGAAGCTTTCTTT.

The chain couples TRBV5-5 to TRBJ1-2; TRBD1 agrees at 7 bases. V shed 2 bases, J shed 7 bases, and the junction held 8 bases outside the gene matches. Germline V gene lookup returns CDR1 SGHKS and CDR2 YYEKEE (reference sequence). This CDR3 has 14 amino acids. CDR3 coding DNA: TGTGCCAGCAGCTTAACAGGGGAATTGGGTGGCTACACCTTC. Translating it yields CASSLTGELGGYTF.